The 20 T cell receptor beta chains presented below share a single source sample, sequenced in a study of shared clonotypes between healthy human individuals. Sequenced by immunoSEQ multiplex PCR; TCRdb stores in-frame clones only, minus some. This table has fewer than 1.6 million clones, approximately 98.5% appearing once. Specimen: naive CD4+ T cells sorted from blood. Sample subset: CD45RA+ positively selected. The receptors here all came from a man under 40 in good health.

V usage is TRBV7-6 and J usage is TRBJ2-1; D is perhaps TRBD1 (6 bases). The CDR3 has 15 amino acids. Trimming stripped 7 bases from V and 2 bases from J, with 15 bases between. CDR1 SGHVS and CDR2 FNYEAQ come from the germline V gene. CDR3 sequence: CASTRGGNAYNEQFF. CDR3 nucleotide sequence: TGTGCCAGCACCCGAGGGGGAAATGCCTACAATGAGCAGTTCTTC.

The V gene is TRBV5-1, the J gene TRBJ1-1; no reliable D call. From germline, CDR1 is SGHRS and CDR2 YFSETQ. The CDR3 contains 12 residues. Trimming left V 0 bases short and J 7 bases short, with 7 bases between. The CDR3, as DNA: TGCGCCAGCAGCTTGGGTAAAAGTGAAGCTTTCTTT. This encodes CASSLGKSEAFF.

The rearrangement links TRBV25-1 to TRBJ2-5; the D gene is possibly TRBD2 (6 bases). The germline gives CDR1 MGHDK, CDR2 SYGVNS. CDR3 size: 13 residues. Deletions cut 8 bases from V and 5 bases from J, with 15 bases between. CDR3 DNA: TGTGCCAGCGGGAGGTCACCGGGGGAGACCCAGTACTTC. This encodes CASGRSPGETQYF.

CDR3 loop: CASKLPEGGLFF. The CDR3 coding sequence is TGTGCCAGCAAGCTTCCGGAAGGAGGGCTGTTTTTT. The J gene is TRBJ2-2, the V gene TRBV25-1; maybe TRBD2 (5 bases). Per the germline V gene, CDR1 is MGHDK and CDR2 is SYGVNS. The V end was cut by 7 bases, the J end by 13 bases, with 16 bases between. The CDR3 runs to 12 residues.

The chain employs TRBV28 and TRBJ1-5; D is unresolved. Germline loops: CDR1 MDHEN, CDR2 SYDVKM. Trimming took off 1 base at V and 6 bases at J, with 10 bases between the two ends. This CDR3 has 14 residues. CDR3: CASSLFGGTQPQHF. DNA for the CDR3: TGTGCCAGCAGTTTATTCGGCGGAACTCAGCCCCAGCATTTT.

The chain recombines TRBV10-2 with TRBJ1-1, with D perhaps TRBD1 (5 bases). This CDR3 region has 14 residues. CDR1 and CDR2 from the germline V gene are WSHSY and SAAADI. The V end lost 6 bases, the J end lost 10 bases, and 21 bases lay between the germline ends. CDR3: CASRARDSAPGAFF. The CDR3 DNA reads as TGCGCCAGCAGAGCCCGGGACTCTGCGCCGGGAGCTTTCTTT.

The V and J genes are TRBV9 and TRBJ2-1; 8 bases fit TRBD1. The CDR3 has 16 amino acids. V shed 3 bases and J 10 bases; nucleotides not matched to a gene: 15. Germline V gene data show CDR1 as SGDLS and CDR2 as YYNGEE. CDR3 protein: CASSATQGARSGEQFF. The CDR3 DNA follows: TGTGCCAGCAGCGCGACCCAGGGGGCGCGATCAGGGGAGCAGTTCTTC.

The CDR3 loop reads CAIRSLQGDTGELFF. As DNA, the CDR3 is TGTGCCATCAGGTCCCTTCAGGGGGACACCGGGGAGCTGTTTTTT. The chain has TRBV10-3 and TRBJ2-2; 7 bases line up with TRBD1. CDR1 is ENHRY and CDR2 is SYGVKD in the germline V gene. Trimming took 6 bases from V and 3 from J; bases not matched to a gene: 7. The length of the CDR3 is 15 residues.

This clone was seen just once. At the DNA level, this CDR3 is encoded by other sequences in the same sample as well. The chain employs TRBV18 and TRBJ2-3; TRBD1 or TRBD2 may be the D gene (6 bases each). Trimming removed 4 bases from V and 3 bases from J, with 14 bases in between. CDR3 size: 15 residues. Germline V gives CDR1 KGHSH, CDR2 LQKENI. The CDR3 loop reads CASSQDRGRTDTQYF. CDR3 coding DNA: TGTGCCAGCTCACAGGACCGGGGGCGGACAGATACGCAGTATTTT.

The genes are TRBV7-3 and TRBJ2-1, with 7 bases that match TRBD1. The ends lost 5 bases at V and 0 bases at J; junction bases unmatched: 7. Germline values: CDR1 SGHTA, CDR2 FQGTGA. This CDR3 has 16 residues. The CDR3 protein is CASSPKGASSYNEQFF. The DNA of the CDR3 is TGTGCCAGCAGCCCAAAGGGGGCGTCCTCCTACAATGAGCAGTTCTTC.

J is TRBJ2-5 and V is TRBV11-3; D might be TRBD1 (6 bases). V shed 5 bases and J shed 3 bases, with 10 bases lying between them. Germline V lookup: CDR1 SGHNT, CDR2 YENEEA. The CDR3 is 13 residues long. For the CDR3, the DNA is TGTGCCAGCAGCCCCGGACAGAAAGAGACCCAGTACTTC. The encoded protein is CASSPGQKETQYF.

This chain links TRBV19 with TRBJ2-1, with unresolved D. This CDR3 has 13 amino acids. Between the trimmed V and J ends, which lost 2 bases and 7 bases, there was a span of 9 bases. Germline lookup yields CDR1 LNHDA and CDR2 SQIVND (reference sequence). CDR3 DNA sequence: TGTGCCAGTAGTATACTAGTTTGGAATGAGCAGTTCTTC. It encodes CASSILVWNEQFF.

The rearrangement joins TRBV2 to TRBJ1-1; D not resolved. CDR3 length equals 14 residues. Germline V gives CDR1 SNHLY, CDR2 FYNNEI. The V and J ends lost 6 bases and 2 bases respectively, with 13 bases between them. This chain's CDR3 is CASSGQFGNTEAFF. As DNA, the CDR3 is TGTGCCAGCAGCGGGCAGTTCGGAAACACTGAAGCTTTCTTT.

This clone appeared once. The J gene is TRBJ2-1, the V gene TRBV7-9; weak D call: TRBD2 (5 bases). V shed 5 bases and J shed 5 bases, with 10 bases lying between them. The V gene's germline CDR1 is SEHNR and CDR2 FQNEAQ (reference sequence). The CDR3 contains 13 residues. DNA for the CDR3: TGTGCCAGCAGCGGCGGGTACAACAATGAGCAGTTCTTC. Translated, it gives CASSGGYNNEQFF.

This chain connects TRBV27 to TRBJ2-7; D gene uncertain. Germline V gives CDR1 MNHEY, CDR2 SMNVEV (reference sequence). The V gene lost 3 bases and the J gene lost 3 bases, with 12 bases spanning the gap. This CDR3 spans 14 amino acids. The CDR3 region is CASSFAGLGYEQYF. CDR3 coding DNA: TGTGCCAGCAGTTTCGCCGGTTTGGGCTACGAGCAGTACTTC.

About this clone itself: The same CDR3 arises from other DNA sequences in this sample as well. The genes are TRBV5-1 and TRBJ2-3; 11 bases fit TRBD2. CDR1 is SGHRS, CDR2 YFSETQ, per germline. The CDR3 contains 16 residues. J gave up 6 bases and V 0 bases, and 6 bases lay outside the gene matches. CDR3 in amino acids: CASSLGLAGGPDTQYF. The CDR3 region has the DNA TGCGCCAGCAGCTTGGGTTTAGCGGGAGGGCCCGATACGCAGTATTTT.

This chain links TRBV6-1 with TRBJ1-5; tentative D call: TRBD1 (5 bases). Germline assignment: CDR1 MNHNS and CDR2 SASEGT. The CDR3 contains 15 residues. The ends were cut back, 1 base at V and 3 bases at J, with 10 bases in the middle. CDR3 residues: CASSEEGRDNQPQHF. DNA of the CDR3: TGTGCCAGCAGTGAAGAGGGGAGGGACAATCAGCCCCAGCATTTT.

This clone was observed a few times. This chain links TRBV10-1 with TRBJ1-2; 7 bases are shared with TRBD1. V lost 2 bases to trimming and J lost 3 bases; unmatched junction nucleotides: 0. Germline CDR1 and CDR2: WNHNN and SYGVQD (reference sequence). The CDR3 runs to 13 residues. Here the CDR3 reads CASSEDRDYGYTF. The CDR3 DNA is TGCGCCAGCAGTGAGGACAGGGACTATGGCTACACCTTC.

The chain couples TRBV6-5 to TRBJ1-3; no firm D call. The germline CDR1 and CDR2 sequences are MNHEY and SVGAGI. V shed 6 bases and J shed 2 bases, with 14 bases lying between them. The CDR3 sequence is 15 residues long. For the CDR3, the DNA is TGTGCCAGCAGAACCCCTGACGCCACTGGAAACACCATATATTTT. It yields the protein CASRTPDATGNTIYF.

This chain links TRBV5-4 with TRBJ2-3, with 7 bases matching TRBD1. The CDR3 runs to 15 residues. Germline CDR1 and CDR2: SGHNT and YYREEE (reference sequence). V shed 0 bases, J shed 6 bases, and the junction held 7 bases outside the gene matches. CDR3 sequence reads: CASSLEGRGIDTQYF. The CDR3 region has the DNA TGTGCCAGCAGCTTGGAAGGCAGGGGGATTGATACGCAGTATTTT.